Included here is one TCR beta chain sequence, with context. What antigen it recognizes has not been identified. Per-nucleotide qualities are absent, and no much larger clonotype sits a single base away. Using the deep immunoSEQ assay, multiplex PCR amplified TCR CDR3 regions from genomic DNA. Genomic DNA extracted from each cell subset was distributed evenly over all wells of several immunoSEQ 96-well plates, and each plate served as one replicate. For sorted subsets, each replicate PCR was loaded with approximately 200 ng genomic DNA, equivalent to roughly 30,000 T cell genomes. Purified libraries were quantified with a Qubit 3.0 fluorometer, sized on a Bioanalyzer 2100, and re-quantified with the KAPA Library Quantification kit. Each immunoSEQ 96-well plate was sequenced on its own single-read 150-cycle Illumina NextSeq 550 flow cell. The published analysis was carried out like this. Because only junctional sequences without quality scores were contained in the immunoSEQ output, filtering matching that applied to full-length reads could not be performed. Sequences were annotated with PyIR, a Python wrapper for IgBLAST v1.9, and V/J genes and CDR3 were assigned using IMGT germline references. Any read was removed if the V/J assignment was weak (E-value above 1e-6), the CDR3 was missing, or the read contained stop codons, out-of-frame junctions, or ambiguous translated residues. V3J clonotypes were defined by identical inferred V gene, J gene, and CDR3 amino acid sequence. Percentage overlap between repertoires was computed as shared unique clonotypes divided by the size of the smaller repertoire. Richness of each repertoire was evaluated using RTK rarefaction, the Chao1 estimator, and Recon v2.1 estimates of unobserved clonotypes. OLGA was used to compute generation probabilities for all TCRbeta clonotypes that the gDNA method yielded from a handful of donors. The table comes from immuneACCESS by way of TCRdb, which keeps in-frame sequences with V and J called. Part of the clones is missing from these tables; in studies checked, under half for an unresolved V gene and the rest for unknown reasons. V, J and clone size are those of that table, while D and trimming were read from the DNA. This sample lists around 2.3 million clones; approximately 96% were detected once. The top ten clones comprise over 0.1% of the sample.

The data stem from a study of shared clonotypes between healthy human individuals (TCRdb year 2020). Looking at the study overall: The cohort comprised a couple of women and three men aged 18 to 49 years. To increase sequencing depth and limit assay-specific biases, different laboratories used diverse techniques to prepare libraries and sequence TCR repertoires. Blood TCR repertoires of five healthy adults were deeply sequenced to estimate repertoire size and the extent of clonotype sharing between individuals. Per donor, leukapheresis produced somewhere between about 0.9 and 9.5 billion PBMCs. For each donor, CD4 naive and CD4 memory were each given three plates, CD8 naive was given two plates, and CD8 memory was given one plate.

Between the V and J ends, shortened by 4 bases and 6 bases respectively, the junction contains 13 bases. According to the germline V gene, CDR1 reads SNHLY and CDR2 reads FYNNEI. Taken from cysteine to phenylalanine, the CDR3 has 14 residues. The entry retains the CDR3 DNA only, 42 bases that are in frame from base 1. Donors were healthy HIV-negative adults with no recently reported acute infections or vaccinations. All donors were Caucasian adults living in Nashville, Tennessee, USA. CD4+ T cells were enriched through magnetic negative selection, after which naive cells were positively selected on CD45RA and the remaining negative fraction served as the memory subset. Blood was obtained by leukapheresis, after which PBMCs were separated by Ficoll-Histopaque density gradient centrifugation and cryopreserved in liquid nitrogen vapor phase. Purity and quantity of every magnetically sorted T cell population were checked by analytical flow cytometry. Genomic DNA was isolated from every sorted fraction and measured by UV absorbance on a Nanodrop 2000c.

Summary of the overall study and its limitations: Because the study included only a small number of donors, the genetic and exposure-history diversity represented was limited. Based on pairwise subsampling, the degree of clonotype sharing among donors was expected to be affected by sequencing depth. Only blood was sampled, and tissue TCR repertoires likely differ from those in blood. When a handful of donors were compared, the shared fraction of clonotypes was roughly 4.8% for naive CD4, 3.5% to 4% for naive CD8, about 2.5% for memory CD4, and about 0.36% for memory CD8. Incomplete sequencing was indicated by rarefaction of sorted-subset datasets, despite the large sequencing depth. Larger estimated clonotype richness was generally found for naive subsets than for memory subsets. Compared with non-shared clonotypes, clonotypes shared by all four sorted-subset donors had higher generation probabilities.

Recombination connected TRBV2 to TRBJ1-5, with no confident D gene call. The sequenced sample consisted of naive CD4+ T cells sorted from blood. The cell subset or site label here, explained by the study, means: CD45RA+ positively selected. The source of this sequence is a man younger than 30 in good health. The CDR3 region reads CASSALGLGQPQHF. The nucleotides read TGTGCCAGCAGTGCTCTGGGCCTGGGTCAGCCCCAGCATTTT. Outside the CDR3, residues come from the reference TRBV2 and TRBJ1-5 proteins, so the full variable domain is: EPEVTQTPSHQVTQMGQEVILRCVPISNHLYFYWYRQILGQKVEFLVSFYNNEISEKSEIFDDQFSVERPDGSNFTLKIRSTKLEDSAMYFCASSALGLGQPQHFGDGTRLSIL.